These 32 T cell receptor beta chains originate from one sample sequenced in a study of cytomegalovirus exposure and HLA in healthy donors (TCRdb year 2017). The library was prepared using the immunoSEQ multiplex PCR assay. For the multiplex PCR, a mixture combining 60 forward primers for TCR Vbeta segments and 13 reverse primers for TCR Jbeta segments was used. The table comes from immuneACCESS by way of TCRdb, which keeps in-frame sequences with V and J called. Part of the clones is missing from these tables; in studies checked, under half for an unresolved V gene and the rest for unknown reasons. This sample holds 95,000 to 100,000 clones; about 85% were observed only once. Around 3.6% of the sample belongs to the ten largest clones. Sequenced sample: PBMCs. The receptors here all came from a female donor in good health and CMV-seropositive.

The CDR3 spells CASSLDLLASGRDTQYF. The DNA for the CDR3 is TGTGCCAGCAGCTTGGACCTATTGGCTAGCGGGAGGGATACGCAGTATTTT. V and J are TRBV5-4 and TRBJ2-3; 11 positions agree with TRBD2. V gave up 0 bases and J gave up 6 bases; unmatched junction bases: 9. Germline loops: CDR1 SGHNT, CDR2 YYREEE (reference sequence). CDR3 length: 17 amino acids.

V gene TRBV6-5 combines with J gene TRBJ2-7, with 10 bases identical to TRBD1. Germline CDR1 reads MNHEY; CDR2 reads SVGAGI. V lost 5 bases, J lost 7 bases, and 8 bases stayed unmatched. The CDR3 covers 14 residues. CDR3 residues: CASSAGTGAGEQYF. CDR3 bases: TGTGCCAGCAGTGCCGGGACAGGGGCCGGGGAGCAGTACTTC.

In DNA form, the CDR3 reads TGTGCCAGCGGGACAGCTTCCTACGAGCAGTACTTC. This encodes CASGTASYEQYF. The genes are TRBV28 and TRBJ2-5, with 7 bases fitting TRBD1. The last part of the DNA fits TRBJ2-7 better; the J call may be wrong. Germline assignment: CDR1 MDHEN and CDR2 SYDVKM. CDR3 size: 12 residues.

This chain joins TRBV11-2 and TRBJ2-3; TRBD1 might be the D (5 bases). The CDR3 sequence is 12 residues long. V was clipped by 3 bases and J by 6 bases, with 7 bases between them. Looked up from germline, CDR1 is SGHAT and CDR2 is FQNNGV. CDR3 DNA sequence: TGTGCCAGCAGCTTCACAGGTGATACGCAGTATTTT. This codes for CASSFTGDTQYF.

This clone was seen a few times. The chain combines TRBV5-1 with TRBJ2-2; no firm D call. There are 15 residues in the CDR3. Germline loops: CDR1 SGHRS, CDR2 YFSETQ. V was trimmed by 3 bases and J by 2 bases, leaving 11 bases between them. The CDR3 nucleotides read TGCGCCAGCAGCTACACCGACTCAAACACCGGGGAGCTGTTTTTT. Amino acids: CASSYTDSNTGELFF.

This clone has just a few counts. The chain combines TRBV19 with TRBJ2-2; 8 nucleotides match TRBD2. This CDR3 spans 18 amino acids. V shed 4 bases, J shed 9 bases, and the junction held 19 bases outside the gene matches. Germline CDR1 reads LNHDA; CDR2 reads SQIVND (reference sequence). CDR3 DNA sequence: TGTGCCAGTAGTAAGGGCTTACTAGCGGCATACCCTAACCGGGAGCTGTTTTTT. Its translation: CASSKGLLAAYPNRELFF.

The CDR3 DNA sequence: TGTGCCACCAGCAGGGGACACCTGGAAGCTTTCTTT. Amino acids: CATSRGHLEAFF. The chain is built from TRBV15 and TRBJ1-1; D possibly corresponds to TRBD1 (6 bases). Trimming pared 3 bases from V and 8 bases from J, leaving 10 bases between. Looked up from germline, CDR1 is LNHNV and CDR2 is YYDKDF (reference sequence). The CDR3 runs to 12 residues.

The chain couples TRBV6-6 to TRBJ2-7, with D possibly TRBD2 on 5 matching bases. The germline V and J ends were trimmed by 2 bases and 5 bases, with 7 bases remaining between them. The CDR3 is 12 residues long. The germline CDR1 and CDR2 sequences are MNHNY and SVGAGI (reference sequence). CDR3 region: CASSYGRDEQYF. The CDR3 bases are TGTGCCAGCAGTTACGGGCGGGACGAGCAGTACTTC.

The V and J genes are TRBV5-1 and TRBJ2-2; D uncertain. V was cut by 1 base and J by 8 bases, with 6 bases left in between. Per the germline V gene, CDR1 is SGHRS and CDR2 is YFSETQ. This CDR3 has 12 amino acids. CDR3 residues: CASSLFPGELFF. The DNA for the CDR3 is TGCGCCAGCAGCTTGTTTCCGGGGGAGCTGTTTTTT.

The genes are TRBV16 and TRBJ2-7; D uncertain. The germline V and J ends were trimmed by 4 bases and 5 bases, with 12 bases remaining between them. The germline gives CDR1 KGHSY, CDR2 FQNENV. The CDR3 covers 13 residues. The CDR3 DNA sequence: TGTGCCAGCAGCCCCGGCGGTCCCAACGAGCAGTACTTC. This translates into CASSPGGPNEQYF.

This clone was found a few times. This sequence joins TRBV6-5 and TRBJ1-5, with TRBD1 identical over 8 bases. The V gene's germline CDR1 is MNHEY and CDR2 SVGAGI. Losses at the gene ends were 4 bases for V and 6 bases for J; bases not matched to a gene: 5. The CDR3 covers 14 residues. The CDR3 loop is CASSLQQGGQPQHF. CDR3 nucleotides: TGTGCCAGCAGTTTACAACAGGGGGGTCAGCCCCAGCATTTT.

The chain employs TRBV5-6 and TRBJ2-1, with 13 positions matching TRBD2. With 4 bases clipped from V and 4 bases from J, the junction kept 2 bases outside the gene matches. CDR3 length: 15 residues. Germline CDR1 and CDR2: SGHDT and YYEEEE. CDR3 protein: CASSPGLAGYNEQFF. Written as DNA, the CDR3 is TGTGCCAGCAGCCCGGGACTAGCGGGGTACAATGAGCAGTTCTTC.

This chain joins TRBV4-2 and TRBJ2-1; 12 bases are shared with TRBD2. The germline V gene has CDR1 LGHNA and CDR2 YNFKEQ. The CDR3 totals 15 residues. Trimming at V came to 4 bases and at J to 8 bases, leaving 6 bases not matched to a gene. Here the CDR3 DNA reads TGTGCCAGCAGCCCCACACTAGCGGGAGGATATGAGCAGTTCTTC. Its translation: CASSPTLAGGYEQFF.

V usage is TRBV10-2 and J usage is TRBJ1-5; TRBD1 is a possible D gene (5 bases). Trimming removed 8 bases at V and 2 bases at J, with 13 bases between. CDR1 is WSHSY and CDR2 is SAAADI in the germline V gene. This CDR3 has 14 amino acids. DNA for the CDR3: TGCGCCAGCCAGGACATCCTAGGCAATCAGCCCCAGCATTTT. Its protein product is CASQDILGNQPQHF.

The rearrangement links TRBV5-1 to TRBJ2-5; 7 bases are shared with TRBD2. CDR1 is SGHRS, CDR2 YFSETQ, per germline. CDR3 size: 15 residues. The V segment lost 5 bases and the J segment 5 bases; nucleotides outside the gene matches: 12. CDR3 DNA: TGCGCCAGCAGTAATGGGGGGGTGACAGTGGAGACCCAGTACTTC. Amino acids: CASSNGGVTVETQYF.

This chain connects TRBV5-8 to TRBJ2-7; 11 nucleotides align to TRBD1. The CDR3 is made up of 14 amino acids. Germline V CDR1 and CDR2: SGHTS, YDEGEE. The ends lost 0 bases at V and 7 bases at J; junction bases unmatched: 3. The CDR3 sequence is CASSLEGQGEEQYF. DNA for the CDR3: TGTGCCAGCAGCTTGGAGGGACAGGGGGAAGAGCAGTACTTC. The whole variable domain, remainder taken from reference TRBV5-8 and TRBJ2-7, is EAGVTQSPTHLIKTRGQQATLRCSPISGHTSVYWYQQALGLGLQFLLWYDEGEERNRGNFPPRFSGRQFPNYSSELNVNALELEDSALYLCASSLEGQGEEQYFGPGTRLTVT.

V usage is TRBV14 and J usage is TRBJ1-2, with D possibly TRBD1 on 5 matching bases. V lost 3 bases and J lost 0, with 8 bases in between. The CDR3 spans 14 residues. CDR1 is SGHDN and CDR2 is FVKESK in the germline V gene. CDR3 sequence reads: CASSQETANYGYTF. CDR3 nucleotide sequence: TGTGCCAGCAGCCAGGAGACAGCTAACTATGGCTACACCTTC.

This chain connects TRBV28 to TRBJ2-7; D gene ambiguous. The CDR3 spans 13 residues. V was cut by 3 bases and J by 3 bases, with 9 bases left in between. From germline, CDR1 is MDHEN and CDR2 SYDVKM. The CDR3 bases are TGTGCCAGCAGTTTGTCCCACATCTACGAGCAGTACTTC. Translating gives CASSLSHIYEQYF.

The gene calls are TRBV9 and TRBJ2-3; 9 bases match TRBD2. CDR3 size: 17 residues. V was clipped by 0 bases and J by 4 bases; unmatched bases: 9. Germline CDR1 SGDLS, CDR2 YYNGEE. The CDR3 DNA follows: TGTGCCAGCAGCGTAGAAGTCGGGGGACTAGCTTCAGATACGCAGTATTTT. Protein product: CASSVEVGGLASDTQYF.

The gene calls are TRBV6-1 and TRBJ1-1; D may be TRBD1 (6 bases). Germline-derived CDR1 and CDR2 are MNHNS and SASEGT. This CDR3 has 15 amino acids. The V gene lost 4 bases and the J gene lost 5 bases, with 17 bases spanning the gap. The CDR3 reads CASSVEGQGFTEAFF. In nucleotides, the CDR3 is TGTGCCAGCAGTGTCGAGGGGCAGGGGTTTACTGAAGCTTTCTTT.

The chain uses TRBV10-2 and TRBJ2-3; 8 bases line up with TRBD1. CDR1 WSHSY and CDR2 SAAADI come from the germline V gene. The CDR3 runs to 16 residues. The V segment lost 3 bases and the J segment 4 bases; nucleotides outside the gene matches: 9. CDR3 bases: TGCGCCAGCAGTGAAGGTGGGGCAGGGGGCCCAGATACGCAGTATTTT. Protein: CASSEGGAGGPDTQYF.

The sample holds a few counts of this clone. This chain links TRBV7-6 with TRBJ2-3; D possibly corresponds to TRBD2 (6 bases). Trimming removed 3 bases at V and 4 bases at J, with 14 bases between. CDR1 SGHVS and CDR2 FNYEAQ come from the germline V gene. The CDR3 covers 15 residues. The CDR3 nucleotides are TGTGCCAGCAGCTTTGGCGGGTCGGGGGCAGATACGCAGTATTTT. It codes for CASSFGGSGADTQYF.

The J gene is TRBJ1-3, the V gene TRBV4-1; the match to TRBD1 covers 9 bases. Germline CDR1 and CDR2: MGHRA and YSYEKL. CDR3 length equals 16 residues. The trim removed 6 bases at V and 1 base at J, leaving 7 bases unmatched. CDR3 residues: CASRREGQGSGNTIYF. For the CDR3, the DNA is TGCGCCAGCAGGCGGGAAGGACAGGGGTCTGGAAACACCATATATTTT.

A single count supports this clone. The chain uses TRBV2 and TRBJ1-2, with D hard to call. Germline V gene lookup returns CDR1 SNHLY and CDR2 FYNNEI. The CDR3 consists of 16 residues. Trimming pared 1 base from V and 8 bases from J, leaving 20 bases between. CDR3 sequence: CASSEEVLGMGRGYTF. In DNA form, the CDR3 reads TGTGCCAGCAGTGAAGAGGTTTTAGGGATGGGGAGAGGCTACACCTTC.

This clone was detected a few times. The J gene is TRBJ1-2, the V gene TRBV27; unclear D gene. The CDR3 has 12 residues. V lost 2 bases, J lost 5 bases, and 6 bases lay in between. Germline loops: CDR1 MNHEY, CDR2 SMNVEV (reference sequence). For the CDR3, the DNA is TGTGCCAGCAGTTTAGACGGGTATGGCTACACCTTC. Translated, it gives CASSLDGYGYTF.

This clone came up a few times. The chain is built from TRBV2 and TRBJ2-3; D might be TRBD1 (5 bases). Germline V lookup: CDR1 SNHLY, CDR2 FYNNEI. V gave up 1 base and J gave up 2 bases, with 13 bases separating them. The CDR3 runs to 16 residues. In nucleotides, the CDR3 is TGTGCCAGCAGTGAAGAGACAGCTATATTCACAGATACGCAGTATTTT. It encodes CASSEETAIFTDTQYF. The whole variable domain, remainder taken from reference TRBV2 and TRBJ2-3, is EPEVTQTPSHQVTQMGQEVILRCVPISNHLYFYWYRQILGQKVEFLVSFYNNEISEKSEIFDDQFSVERPDGSNFTLKIRSTKLEDSAMYFCASSEETAIFTDTQYFGPGTRLTVL.

This clone has a handful of counts. This sequence joins TRBV5-1 and TRBJ2-1; the match to TRBD2 covers 11 bases. The CDR3 totals 15 residues. Germline lookup yields CDR1 SGHRS and CDR2 YFSETQ. Unmatched junction bases numbered 7, after V lost 3 bases and J lost 8 bases. The CDR3 DNA reads TGCGCCAGCAGCTACACTAGCGGGGGATTCGATGAGCAGTTCTTC. Translating it yields CASSYTSGGFDEQFF.

V is TRBV4-1 and J is TRBJ2-5; D perhaps matches TRBD2 (6 bases). Trimming shortened V by 3 bases and J by 4 bases, and 6 bases separated the two germline ends. Germline assignment: CDR1 MGHRA and CDR2 YSYEKL. The CDR3 covers 12 residues. The CDR3 here is CASSQGGETQYF. CDR3 nucleotides: TGCGCCAGCAGCCAGGGAGGAGAGACCCAGTACTTC.

The chain carries TRBV7-9 and TRBJ1-1; D call uncertain. Trimming took 6 bases from V and 2 from J, leaving 10 bases between them. This CDR3 has 13 amino acids. From germline, CDR1 is SEHNR and CDR2 FQNEAQ (reference sequence). The CDR3 region has the DNA TGTGCCAGCAGGGGCATGCGTAACACTGAAGCTTTCTTT. This sequence encodes CASRGMRNTEAFF.

This clone occurred once. The CDR3 coding sequence is TGTGCCATCGTTAGCGCGACCTACAATGAGCAGTTCTTC. Protein product: CAIVSATYNEQFF. The rearrangement uses TRBV10-3 and TRBJ2-1; D may be TRBD2 (5 bases). Trimming stripped 8 bases from V and 2 bases from J, with 10 bases between. Per the germline V gene, CDR1 is ENHRY and CDR2 is SYGVKD. The CDR3 totals 13 residues.

This chain uses TRBV10-3 with TRBJ2-2; 8 nucleotides agree with TRBD1. Germline lookup yields CDR1 ENHRY and CDR2 SYGVKD. The CDR3 loop spans 16 amino acids. Losses at the gene ends were 5 bases for V and 4 bases for J; bases not matched to a gene: 9. The CDR3 here is CAISTFWDRSTGELFF. The CDR3 DNA sequence: TGTGCCATCAGTACCTTTTGGGACAGGAGCACCGGGGAGCTGTTTTTT.

In its sample, this clone was seen a few times. As DNA, the CDR3 is TGTGCCAGTAGGACAGTGGCTGGGGCCAACGTCCTGACTTTC. This translates into CASRTVAGANVLTF. This chain connects TRBV19 to TRBJ2-6; possibly TRBD1 for D (5 bases). CDR1 and CDR2 from the germline V gene are LNHDA and SQIVND (reference sequence). The CDR3 loop spans 14 amino acids. Between the trimmed V and J ends, which lost 6 bases and 2 bases, there was a span of 8 bases.